The sequence of this TCR beta chain was determined in a study of control samples from healthy donors and cancer patients. Repertoires were generated with immunoSEQ multiplex PCR, while TCRdb's copy carries only in-frame clones and drops some. The sample lists around 130,000 clones, about 88% occurring once. The germline V gene encodes CDR1 MDHEN and CDR2 SYDVKM. The V gene end was trimmed by 4 bases and the J gene end by 5 bases; junction bases not matched to a gene: 11. The CDR3 consists of 16 residues. The material sequenced was blood. This chain connects TRBV28 to TRBJ1-2; 9 bases are shared with TRBD1. This TCR derives from a man aged 50 or older in good health. The CDR3 DNA reads TGTGCCAGCAGTTCCCCGGGACAGGGAAAATCATATGGCTACACCTTC. Translated, it gives CASSSPGQGKSYGYTF.